A single sample gave rise to the 25 T cell receptor beta chains below, sequenced in a study of cytomegalovirus exposure and HLA in healthy donors. Using immunoSEQ multiplex PCR, the repertoire was profiled, and TCRdb retains in-frame clones only, with some absent. The sample includes approximately 280,000 clones, roughly 85% seen only once; the top ten take 1%. Sequenced sample: PBMCs. These receptors were collected from a woman aged 18-29 years in good health and CMV-seronegative.

V usage is TRBV30 and J usage is TRBJ1-1; possible D gene TRBD1, 5 bases. Germline CDR1 and CDR2: GTSNPN and SVGIG (reference sequence). The CDR3 has 13 amino acids. The V and J ends lost 2 bases and 6 bases respectively, with 13 bases between them. This CDR3 is CAWSSWGGAEAFF. DNA for the CDR3: TGTGCCTGGAGTTCCTGGGGGGGAGCTGAAGCTTTCTTT.

Concerning this clone itself: Other DNA sequences in the same sample also yield this CDR3. The chain couples TRBV5-4 to TRBJ1-5; D is undetermined. Germline assignment: CDR1 SGHNT and CDR2 YYREEE (reference sequence). Trimming shortened V by 0 bases and J by 5 bases, and 6 bases separated the two germline ends. The CDR3 loop spans 13 amino acids. CDR3 nucleotide sequence: TGTGCCAGCAGCTTGGGAGGTGATCAGCCCCAGCATTTT. It yields the protein CASSLGGDQPQHF.

The J gene is TRBJ2-2, the V gene TRBV27; 11 bases match TRBD2. The CDR3 covers 16 residues. Trimming took 6 bases from V and 2 from J; bases not matched to a gene: 5. The germline V gene has CDR1 MNHEY and CDR2 SMNVEV (reference sequence). The CDR3 nucleotides are TGTGCCAGCAGCCGGACTAGCGGGCTCAACACCGGGGAGCTGTTTTTT. The encoded protein is CASSRTSGLNTGELFF.

J is TRBJ2-7 and V is TRBV19, with D tentatively TRBD2 (6 bases). Germline loops: CDR1 LNHDA, CDR2 SQIVND (reference sequence). The CDR3 contains 14 residues. V lost 2 bases to trimming and J lost 5 bases, with 13 bases between them. CDR3 coding DNA: TGTGCCAGTAGTATATACGGGACTTGGAACGAGCAGTACTTC. Translated, it gives CASSIYGTWNEQYF.

CDR3 sequence: CACRGETQYF. The CDR3 region has the DNA TGTGCCTGCCGGGGGGAGACCCAGTACTTC. The chain carries TRBV30 and TRBJ2-5; D is perhaps TRBD2 (6 bases). The CDR3 sequence is 10 residues long. Trimming took 6 bases from V and 5 from J, leaving 7 bases between them. Germline V gives CDR1 GTSNPN, CDR2 SVGIG (reference sequence).

J is TRBJ1-5 and V is TRBV6-5; 8 nucleotides agree with TRBD1. Unmatched junction bases numbered 7, after V lost 0 bases and J lost 6 bases. Germline V lookup: CDR1 MNHEY, CDR2 SVGAGI. This CDR3 is built from 16 residues. CDR3 loop: CASSYSPGGAGQPQHF. The CDR3 DNA sequence: TGTGCCAGCAGTTACTCGCCAGGGGGCGCGGGTCAGCCCCAGCATTTT.

The chain uses TRBV7-2 and TRBJ2-3; perhaps TRBD2 as D (5 bases). V dropped 1 base and J dropped 0 bases, with 11 bases sitting between them. CDR3 length equals 16 residues. Germline lookup yields CDR1 SGHTA and CDR2 FQGNSA. The CDR3 here is CASSLVRRASTDTQYF. The DNA of the CDR3 is TGTGCCAGCAGCTTAGTAAGGCGGGCTAGCACAGATACGCAGTATTTT.

The CDR3 sequence is CASSEMGLASEQFF. For the CDR3, the DNA is TGTGCCAGCAGTGAAATGGGACTAGCGAGTGAGCAGTTCTTC. The V call is TRBV6-1, the J call TRBJ2-1, with 10 positions matching TRBD2. V lost 2 bases to trimming and J lost 9 bases; unmatched junction nucleotides: 4. Germline CDR1 is MNHNS and CDR2 is SASEGT. This CDR3 region has 14 residues.

The J gene is TRBJ2-3, the V gene TRBV5-4, with 11 positions matching TRBD2. Germline-derived CDR1 and CDR2 are SGHNT and YYREEE (reference sequence). This CDR3 is 16 amino acids long. The V segment lost 4 bases and the J segment 3 bases; nucleotides outside the gene matches: 7. CDR3 DNA: TGTGCCAGCAGCCTCGGACTAGCGGGCCTTACAGATACGCAGTATTTT. This gives the protein CASSLGLAGLTDTQYF.

The J gene is TRBJ1-1, the V gene TRBV10-1; 7 bases agree with TRBD1. V was pared by 2 bases and J by 4 bases, with 7 bases of the junction left unmatched. Germline values: CDR1 WNHNN, CDR2 SYGVQD (reference sequence). CDR3 length equals 15 residues. The CDR3 spells CASSEREEGATEAFF. CDR3 DNA sequence: TGCGCCAGCAGTGAGAGGGAGGAGGGGGCCACTGAAGCTTTCTTT.

This chain uses TRBV15 with TRBJ2-7; 10 nucleotides agree with TRBD2. Trimming took 9 bases from V and 3 from J; bases not matched to a gene: 5. CDR1 is LNHNV, CDR2 YYDKDF, per germline (reference sequence). The CDR3 spans 13 residues. The CDR3, as DNA: TGTGCCACGGCTGGGACTAGCGTCTACGAGCAGTACTTC. The encoded protein is CATAGTSVYEQYF.

This chain joins TRBV4-1 and TRBJ1-1; possibly TRBD1 for D (5 bases). The V end was cut by 1 base, the J end by 5 bases, with 17 bases between. The germline gives CDR1 MGHRA, CDR2 YSYEKL. CDR3 length equals 16 residues. The CDR3 coding sequence is TGCGCCAGCAGCCAAGCCCGGCGGGGGGAAAGAACTGAAGCTTTCTTT. This translates into CASSQARRGERTEAFF.

The rearrangement links TRBV19 to TRBJ1-5; tentatively, D is TRBD1 (5 bases). Germline CDR1 LNHDA, CDR2 SQIVND (reference sequence). The CDR3 is made up of 13 amino acids. V gave up 9 bases and J gave up 8 bases, with 17 bases separating them. Written as DNA, the CDR3 is TGTGCCAGCACGGGGACGCGGGGCGAGCCCCAGCATTTT. It encodes CASTGTRGEPQHF.

The genes are TRBV6-1 and TRBJ1-1, with a possible D match to TRBD1 (5 bases). V lost 10 bases and J lost 1, with 19 bases in between. CDR1 and CDR2 (germline): MNHNS, SASEGT. This CDR3 comprises 15 residues. CDR3 amino acids: CATEIRQWENTEAFF. The DNA for the CDR3 is TGTGCCACCGAGATCCGACAGTGGGAGAACACTGAAGCTTTCTTT.

The chain couples TRBV30 to TRBJ2-5; D possibly corresponds to TRBD1 (6 bases). Per the germline V gene, CDR1 is GTSNPN and CDR2 is SVGIG (reference sequence). CDR3 length equals 13 residues. V lost 2 bases and J 2 bases, leaving 9 bases between the germline ends. The CDR3 reads CAWSTGTQETQYF. In nucleotides, the CDR3 is TGTGCCTGGAGTACCGGGACACAAGAGACCCAGTACTTC.

A single count supports this clone. The gene calls are TRBV7-8 and TRBJ2-7; the match to TRBD1 covers 7 bases. Germline values: CDR1 SGHVS, CDR2 FQNEAQ. The CDR3 has 15 residues. J lost 0 bases, V lost 1 base, and 3 bases had no gene match. The CDR3 nucleotides are TGTGCCAGCAGCTTAGACAAGGGGGCCTCCTACGAGCAGTACTTC. It translates to CASSLDKGASYEQYF. The full variable domain, rest sourced from reference TRBV7-8 and TRBJ2-7, is GAGVSQSPRYKVAKRGQDVALRCDPISGHVSLFWYQQALGQGPEFLTYFQNEAQLDKSGLPSDRFFAERPEGSVSTLKIQRTQQEDSAVYLCASSLDKGASYEQYFGPGTRLTVT.

The V gene is TRBV9, the J gene TRBJ2-7, with 9 positions matching TRBD1. This CDR3 has 15 residues. Trimming cost V 4 bases and J 7 bases; bases outside gene matches: 12. Germline-derived CDR1 and CDR2 are SGDLS and YYNGEE. CDR3 protein: CASSLPGTGSGEQYF. CDR3 DNA sequence: TGTGCCAGCAGCTTACCCGGGACAGGGAGTGGGGAGCAGTACTTC.

The chain joins TRBV6-1 to TRBJ2-7, with D hard to call. The CDR3 runs to 11 residues. Per the germline V gene, CDR1 is MNHNS and CDR2 is SASEGT. V was clipped by 2 bases and J by 6 bases, with 5 bases between them. CDR3 protein: CASSELFEQYF. The CDR3 bases are TGTGCCAGCAGTGAACTTTTCGAGCAGTACTTC.

This chain joins TRBV30 and TRBJ2-7, with D unresolved. CDR3 length: 15 residues. Germline V CDR1 and CDR2: GTSNPN, SVGIG (reference sequence). Trimming stripped 2 bases from V and 0 bases from J, with 14 bases between. The CDR3 DNA reads TGTGCCTGGAGTAAGACAAGGATAATCTCCTACGAGCAGTACTTC. This codes for CAWSKTRIISYEQYF.

The rearrangement links TRBV6-5 to TRBJ2-1; a weak D match, TRBD2 (5 bases). The CDR3 sequence is 15 residues long. CDR1 and CDR2 from the germline V gene are MNHEY and SVGAGI. Trimming took off 6 bases at V and 0 bases at J, with 12 bases between the two ends. DNA for the CDR3: TGTGCCAGCAGAGTCAGCGGTCTCTCCTACAATGAGCAGTTCTTC. Protein: CASRVSGLSYNEQFF.

V is TRBV7-9 and J is TRBJ1-5; D gene uncertain. With 3 bases removed from V and 0 bases from J, the gap between germline ends came to 6 bases. Per germline, CDR1 SEHNR and CDR2 FQNEAQ (reference sequence). This CDR3 is 14 amino acids long. CDR3 in DNA: TGTGCCAGCAGCTTTTGGCCTAGCAATCAGCCCCAGCATTTT. Protein: CASSFWPSNQPQHF.

The chain links TRBV13 to TRBJ2-7, with 8 bases identical to TRBD2. CDR3 size: 16 residues. Germline trimming cut 4 bases from V and 4 bases from J; bases unmatched to any gene: 12. The V gene's germline CDR1 is PRHDT and CDR2 FYEKMQ (reference sequence). The CDR3 loop reads CASSSTPGLDSYEQYF. In nucleotides, the CDR3 is TGTGCCAGCAGCTCGACCCCGGGACTAGACTCTTACGAGCAGTACTTC.

The chain carries TRBV30 and TRBJ2-3; 10 bases fit TRBD1. Germline CDR1 reads GTSNPN; CDR2 reads SVGIG (reference sequence). The CDR3 extends over 15 amino acids. J was trimmed by 4 bases and V by 5 bases; bases with no gene match: 9. The CDR3 protein is CAWAAGTGVADTQYF. CDR3 nucleotide sequence: TGTGCCTGGGCCGCCGGGACAGGGGTCGCAGATACGCAGTATTTT.

The CDR3 spells CASSLWESTGELFF. The CDR3 DNA sequence: TGCGCCAGCAGCTTGTGGGAGAGCACCGGGGAGCTGTTTTTT. This sequence joins TRBV5-1 and TRBJ2-2, with a tentative D call TRBD2 (5 bases). Germline assignment: CDR1 SGHRS and CDR2 YFSETQ. Trimming shortened V by 1 base and J by 4 bases, and 8 bases separated the two germline ends. This CDR3 comprises 14 residues.

Here the CDR3 reads CAWSTGGISYEQYF. The CDR3 DNA reads as TGTGCCTGGAGTACAGGGGGCATTTCCTACGAGCAGTACTTC. The J gene is TRBJ2-7, the V gene TRBV30, with TRBD1 matching over 9 bases. V dropped 2 bases and J dropped 1; count of bases not matched to a gene: 3. Germline values: CDR1 GTSNPN, CDR2 SVGIG (reference sequence). The CDR3 contains 14 residues.